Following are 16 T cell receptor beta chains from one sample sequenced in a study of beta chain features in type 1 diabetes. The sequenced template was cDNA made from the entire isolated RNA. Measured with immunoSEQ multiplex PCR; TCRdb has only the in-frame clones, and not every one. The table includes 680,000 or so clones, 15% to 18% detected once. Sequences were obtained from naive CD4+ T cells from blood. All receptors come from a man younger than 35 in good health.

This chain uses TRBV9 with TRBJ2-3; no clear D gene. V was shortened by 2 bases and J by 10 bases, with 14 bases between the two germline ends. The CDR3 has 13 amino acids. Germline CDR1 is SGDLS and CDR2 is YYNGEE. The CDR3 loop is CASSVLDPSSQYF. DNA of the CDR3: TGTGCCAGCAGCGTCCTTGACCCCTCATCGCAGTATTTT.

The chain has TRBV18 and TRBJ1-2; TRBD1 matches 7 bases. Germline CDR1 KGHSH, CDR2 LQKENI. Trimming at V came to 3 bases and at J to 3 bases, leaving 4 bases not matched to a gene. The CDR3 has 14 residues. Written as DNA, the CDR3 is TGTGCCAGCTCACCGACAGGGTCAGACTATGGCTACACCTTC. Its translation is CASSPTGSDYGYTF.

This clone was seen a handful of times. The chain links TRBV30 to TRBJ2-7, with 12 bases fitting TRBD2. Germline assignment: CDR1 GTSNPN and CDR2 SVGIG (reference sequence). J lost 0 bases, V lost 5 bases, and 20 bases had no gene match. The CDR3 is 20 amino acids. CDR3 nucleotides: TGTGCCTGGGGCGAGAGACTAGCGGGGGTAAACAAACCTATCTCCTACGAGCAGTACTTC. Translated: CAWGERLAGVNKPISYEQYF.

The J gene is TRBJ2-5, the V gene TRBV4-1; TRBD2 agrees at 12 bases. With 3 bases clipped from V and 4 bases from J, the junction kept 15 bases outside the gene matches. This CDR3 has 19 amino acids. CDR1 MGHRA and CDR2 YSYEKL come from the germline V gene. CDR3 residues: CASSHSLGLAGSFGETQYF. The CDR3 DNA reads TGCGCCAGCAGCCATTCCTTGGGACTAGCGGGTTCCTTCGGAGAGACCCAGTACTTC.

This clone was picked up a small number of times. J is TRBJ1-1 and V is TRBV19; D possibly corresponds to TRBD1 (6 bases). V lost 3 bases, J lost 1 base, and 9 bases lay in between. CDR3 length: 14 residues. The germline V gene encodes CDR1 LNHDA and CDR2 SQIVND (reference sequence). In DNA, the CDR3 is TGTGCCAGTAGTATCGGGACACCGAACACTGAAGCTTTCTTT. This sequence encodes CASSIGTPNTEAFF.

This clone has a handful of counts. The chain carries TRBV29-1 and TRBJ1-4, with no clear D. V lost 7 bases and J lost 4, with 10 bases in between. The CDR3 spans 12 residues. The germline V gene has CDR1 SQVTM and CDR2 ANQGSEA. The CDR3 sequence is CSGVGGNEKLFF. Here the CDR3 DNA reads TGCAGCGGGGTGGGTGGTAATGAAAAACTGTTTTTT. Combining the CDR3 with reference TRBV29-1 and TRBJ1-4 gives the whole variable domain SAVISQKPSRDICQRGTSLTIQCQVDSQVTMMFWYRQQPGQSLTLIATANQGSEATYESGFVIDKFPISRPNLTFSTLTVSNMSPEDSSIYLCSGVGGNEKLFFGSGTQLSVL.

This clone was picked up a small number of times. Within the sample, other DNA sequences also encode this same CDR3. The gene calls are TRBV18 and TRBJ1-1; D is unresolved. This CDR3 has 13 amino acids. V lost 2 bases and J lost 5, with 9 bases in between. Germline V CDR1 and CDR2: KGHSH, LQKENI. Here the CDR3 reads CASSPDRGTEAFF. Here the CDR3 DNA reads TGTGCCAGCTCACCAGACCGGGGAACTGAAGCTTTCTTT.

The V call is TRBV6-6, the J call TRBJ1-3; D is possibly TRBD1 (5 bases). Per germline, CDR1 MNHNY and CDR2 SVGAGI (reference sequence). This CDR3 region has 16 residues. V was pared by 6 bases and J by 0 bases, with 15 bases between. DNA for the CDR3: TGTGCCAGCAGGTATCCGGGACGTAGCTCTGGAAACACCATATATTTT. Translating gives CASRYPGRSSGNTIYF.

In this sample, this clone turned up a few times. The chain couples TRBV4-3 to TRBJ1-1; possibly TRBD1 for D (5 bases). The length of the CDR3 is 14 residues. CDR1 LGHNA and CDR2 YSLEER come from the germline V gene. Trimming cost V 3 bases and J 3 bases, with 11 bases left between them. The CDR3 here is CASSHVGRDTEAFF. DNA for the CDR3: TGCGCCAGCAGCCACGTGGGGCGCGACACTGAAGCTTTCTTT.

The DNA for the CDR3 is TGTGCCAGCAGCTCGGAGGGGGCCCGATCCACTGAAGCTTTCTTT. Translating it yields CASSSEGARSTEAFF. The chain combines TRBV11-2 with TRBJ1-1, with 7 bases aligning to TRBD1. The ends lost 4 bases at V and 4 bases at J; junction bases unmatched: 9. Germline assignment: CDR1 SGHAT and CDR2 FQNNGV. The CDR3 contains 15 residues.

The CDR3 DNA sequence: TGTGCCAGCAAGAGACAGGGGAACACTGAAGCTTTCTTT. As protein: CASKRQGNTEAFF. V and J are TRBV9 and TRBJ1-1; 7 nucleotides agree with TRBD1. The CDR3 runs to 13 residues. Germline assignment: CDR1 SGDLS and CDR2 YYNGEE. Trimming removed 6 bases from V and 1 base from J; junction bases left unmatched: 3.

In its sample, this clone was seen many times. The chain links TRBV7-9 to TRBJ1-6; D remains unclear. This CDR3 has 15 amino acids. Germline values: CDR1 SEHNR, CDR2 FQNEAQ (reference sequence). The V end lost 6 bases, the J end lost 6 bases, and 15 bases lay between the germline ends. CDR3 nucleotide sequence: TGTGCCAGCAGGCTTACCGGGGATGGTAATTCACCCCTCCACTTT. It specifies CASRLTGDGNSPLHF.

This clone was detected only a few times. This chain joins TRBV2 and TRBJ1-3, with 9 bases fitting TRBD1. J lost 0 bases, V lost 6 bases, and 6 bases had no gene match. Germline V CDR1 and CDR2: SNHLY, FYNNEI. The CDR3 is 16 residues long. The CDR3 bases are TGTGCCAGCAGCCGCCGGGACAGGGACTCTGGAAACACCATATATTTT. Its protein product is CASSRRDRDSGNTIYF.

The DNA for the CDR3 is TGTGCCAGTAGTAGGAGTCAGGGACATGGCTACACCTTC. Amino acid sequence: CASSRSQGHGYTF. The chain links TRBV19 to TRBJ1-2; D possibly corresponds to TRBD1 (5 bases). The CDR3 length is 13 residues. Germline CDR1 reads LNHDA; CDR2 reads SQIVND (reference sequence). The ends were cut back, 4 bases at V and 6 bases at J, with 12 bases in the middle.

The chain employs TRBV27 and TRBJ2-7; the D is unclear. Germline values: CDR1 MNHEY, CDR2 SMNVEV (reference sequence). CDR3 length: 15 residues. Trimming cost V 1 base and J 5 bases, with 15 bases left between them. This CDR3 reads CASSLFGSGSNEQYF. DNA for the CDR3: TGTGCCAGCAGTTTATTCGGCAGTGGGTCCAACGAGCAGTACTTC.

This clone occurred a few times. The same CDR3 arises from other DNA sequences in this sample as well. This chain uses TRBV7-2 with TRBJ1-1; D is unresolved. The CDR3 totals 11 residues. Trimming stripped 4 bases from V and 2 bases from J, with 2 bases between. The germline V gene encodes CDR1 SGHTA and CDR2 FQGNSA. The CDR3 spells CASSSNTEAFF. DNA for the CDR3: TGTGCCAGCAGCTCCAACACTGAAGCTTTCTTT.